The 28 T cell receptor beta chains reported below all come from one sample, sequenced in a study of graft-versus-host responses after intestinal transplantation. Here immunoSEQ multiplex PCR was the method, and the copy in TCRdb shows in-frame clones only, minus some. The table has 4,500 to 6,000 clones, more than 65% seen once; the top ten hold 37%. The sample here was PBMCs, taken roughly 47 weeks after intestinal transplant. These receptors were collected from a human patient who received an intestinal transplant, so some T cells may come from the graft donor.

V gene TRBV11-2 combines with J gene TRBJ2-7; 8 bases match TRBD1. V gave up 5 bases and J gave up 0 bases; unmatched junction bases: 15. The CDR3 has 18 amino acids. Germline V gene data show CDR1 as SGHAT and CDR2 as FQNNGV. The CDR3 nucleotides read TGTGCCAGCAGCAAACTCTCTACAGGGGGGAGTGTCTCCTACGAGCAGTACTTC. Translated: CASSKLSTGGSVSYEQYF.

This chain connects TRBV7-9 to TRBJ1-2; possibly TRBD1 for D (6 bases). The V end lost 5 bases, the J end lost 4 bases, and 11 bases lay between the germline ends. The CDR3 is 13 residues long. CDR1 is SEHNR and CDR2 is FQNEAQ in the germline V gene (reference sequence). In DNA form, the CDR3 reads TGTGCCAGCAGCGAACAGGGCCTCTATGGCTACACCTTC. It codes for CASSEQGLYGYTF.

CDR3 DNA sequence: TGTGCCAGCAGCCCCGAGGGGGGGGGCGGCTGCACAGATACGCAGTATTTT. This sequence encodes CASSPEGGGGCTDTQYF. This sequence joins TRBV21-1 and TRBJ2-3; TRBD2, as called in the table, went unchecked against the DNA. TRBV21-1 is annotated as a pseudogene. The CDR3 loop spans 17 amino acids.

The rearrangement joins TRBV10-3 to TRBJ1-5, with 8 bases identical to TRBD1. This CDR3 region has 15 residues. CDR1 ENHRY and CDR2 SYGVKD come from the germline V gene. Unmatched junction bases numbered 7, after V lost 4 bases and J lost 5 bases. The CDR3 is CAISAYGTGYQPQHF. The CDR3 coding sequence is TGTGCCATCAGTGCCTACGGGACAGGATATCAGCCCCAGCATTTT.

The rearrangement joins TRBV18 to TRBJ2-3; D uncertain. CDR3 size: 13 residues. Germline assignment: CDR1 KGHSH and CDR2 LQKENI. V gave up 6 bases and J gave up 2 bases, with 9 bases separating them. The CDR3 DNA reads TGTGCCAGCTCCCCTCGGATCACAGATACGCAGTATTTT. This codes for CASSPRITDTQYF.

The chain recombines TRBV5-1 with TRBJ1-2, with D tentatively TRBD1 (5 bases). Germline lookup yields CDR1 SGHRS and CDR2 YFSETQ. V was pared by 1 base and J by 3 bases, with 13 bases between. The CDR3 runs 15 residues. The CDR3 loop is CASSLRDGLDYGYTF. The CDR3 DNA is TGCGCCAGCAGCTTGAGGGACGGTCTTGACTATGGCTACACCTTC.

The chain is built from TRBV10-3 and TRBJ2-7, with 9 bases matching TRBD1. CDR3 size: 15 residues. The trim removed 2 bases at V and 5 bases at J, leaving 7 bases unmatched. From germline, CDR1 is ENHRY and CDR2 SYGVKD. The chain's CDR3 is CAISETGTGSDEQYF. The CDR3 nucleotides read TGTGCCATCAGTGAGACCGGGACAGGGTCCGACGAGCAGTACTTC.

This sequence joins TRBV5-1 and TRBJ2-1; D unresolved. This CDR3 comprises 12 residues. Germline V gives CDR1 SGHRS, CDR2 YFSETQ. Trimming removed 5 bases at V and 1 base at J, with 4 bases between. The CDR3 spells CASSGSYNEQFF. CDR3 nucleotide sequence: TGCGCCAGCAGTGGGTCCTACAATGAGCAGTTCTTC.

A few counts support this clone. The rearrangement links TRBV6-5 to TRBJ1-2; possibly TRBD1 for D (5 bases). Trimming removed 9 bases from V and 2 bases from J, with 7 bases in between. The V gene's germline CDR1 is MNHEY and CDR2 SVGAGI. This CDR3 spans 11 amino acids. This CDR3 reads CASGTNYGYTF. In DNA form, the CDR3 reads TGTGCCAGTGGGACGAACTATGGCTACACCTTC.

V usage is TRBV29-1 and J usage is TRBJ1-2, with TRBD1 matching over 7 bases. The CDR3 runs 13 residues. V lost 4 bases and J lost 4; bases outside the gene matches: 6. The germline V gene has CDR1 SQVTM and CDR2 ANQGSEA. This CDR3 is CSVATGAGYGYTF. The CDR3 nucleotides read TGCAGCGTTGCAACAGGGGCCGGCTATGGCTACACCTTC.

The chain recombines TRBV23-1 with TRBJ1-4; D not resolved. TRBV23-1 is an ORF, and what it does is uncertain. The CDR3 covers 17 residues. V was shortened by 3 bases and J by 8 bases, with 22 bases between the two germline ends. CDR3 nucleotide sequence: TGCGCCAGCAGTCAGTCGACACAGTGGCCCCTATTGGAAAAACTGTTTTTT. Encoded protein: CASSQSTQWPLLEKLFF.

The rearrangement joins TRBV11-2 to TRBJ2-5; unclear D gene. The ends were cut back, 6 bases at V and 5 bases at J, with 4 bases in the middle. The germline gives CDR1 SGHAT, CDR2 FQNNGV. This CDR3 is built from 10 residues. CDR3 in amino acids: CASSGETQYF. As DNA, the CDR3 is TGTGCCAGCAGTGGGGAGACCCAGTACTTC.

There are a few counts of this clone. The V and J genes are TRBV4-3 and TRBJ2-6, with no clear D. Germline CDR1 reads LGHNA; CDR2 reads YSLEER. V was cut by 0 bases and J by 4 bases, with 10 bases left in between. The CDR3 length is 16 residues. The CDR3 spells CASSQDRGGGANVLTF. The CDR3 nucleotides are TGCGCCAGCAGCCAAGATAGAGGTGGCGGGGCCAACGTCCTGACTTTC.

V usage is TRBV15 and J usage is TRBJ2-5, with 8 bases that match TRBD2. The J call may be mistaken, given a closer DNA end match to TRBJ2-7. This CDR3 has 14 amino acids. Germline lookup yields CDR1 LNHNV and CDR2 YYDKDF (reference sequence). CDR3 in amino acids: CATSSGGSSYEQYF. CDR3 nucleotides: TGTGCCACCAGCTCGGGGGGGAGCTCCTACGAGCAGTACTTC.

V usage is TRBV13 and J usage is TRBJ2-1, with 10 bases that match TRBD2. Germline loops: CDR1 PRHDT, CDR2 FYEKMQ (reference sequence). This CDR3 comprises 15 residues. V trimming: 4 bases; J trimming: 2 bases; junction bases outside the gene matches: 2. CDR3 loop: CASSSLAGAYNEQFF. CDR3 DNA: TGTGCCAGCAGCTCGCTAGCGGGGGCCTACAATGAGCAGTTCTTC.

The V and J genes are TRBV11-2 and TRBJ2-2; unclear D gene. Trimming removed 5 bases from V and 1 base from J, with 8 bases in between. Per the germline V gene, CDR1 is SGHAT and CDR2 is FQNNGV. The CDR3 contains 14 residues. In nucleotides, the CDR3 is TGTGCCAGCAGCAATATTGGGAACACCGGGGAGCTGTTTTTT. This translates into CASSNIGNTGELFF. The variable domain in full, completed from reference TRBV11-2 and TRBJ2-2, reads EAGVAQSPRYKIIEKRQSVAFWCNPISGHATLYWYQQILGQGPKLLIQFQNNGVVDDSQLPKDRFSAERLKGVDSTLKIQPAKLEDSAVYLCASSNIGNTGELFFGEGSRLTVL.

This clone was observed a handful of times. J is TRBJ1-5 and V is TRBV10-1; no clear D. The V end was cut by 3 bases, the J end by 7 bases, with 7 bases between. CDR1 is WNHNN, CDR2 SYGVQD, per germline (reference sequence). This CDR3 is 12 amino acids long. The CDR3 is CASSDLRQPQHF. Here the CDR3 DNA reads TGCGCCAGCAGTGATCTTAGGCAGCCCCAGCATTTT.

This clone was observed once. The V call is TRBV30, the J call TRBJ1-1; weak D call: TRBD1 (5 bases). The germline V gene encodes CDR1 GTSNPN and CDR2 SVGIG (reference sequence). The CDR3 loop spans 15 amino acids. The ends were cut back, 5 bases at V and 4 bases at J, with 20 bases in the middle. The CDR3 region is CAWGVTGQVTTEAFF. The CDR3 nucleotides are TGTGCCTGGGGGGTAACGGGGCAGGTTACCACTGAAGCTTTCTTT.

This clone was recorded a few times. The CDR3 is CASSLADWAAVANYGYTF. For the CDR3, the DNA is TGTGCCAGCAGCTTAGCGGATTGGGCAGCCGTAGCTAACTATGGCTACACCTTC. V is TRBV7-2 and J is TRBJ1-2, with D unclear. With 0 bases removed from V and 0 bases from J, the gap between germline ends came to 17 bases. The CDR3 runs 18 residues. From germline, CDR1 is SGHTA and CDR2 FQGNSA.

This clone has only one observation. The V call is TRBV4-3, the J call TRBJ1-6; D is ambiguous. The V gene's germline CDR1 is LGHNA and CDR2 YSLEER. V was clipped by 0 bases and J by 9 bases, with 18 bases between them. The CDR3 length is 17 residues. The CDR3 DNA is TGCGCCAGCAGCCAAGAATCGACATATTCAAGTTCTTCACCCCTCCACTTT. Its protein is CASSQESTYSSSSPLHF.

V is TRBV4-3 and J is TRBJ2-7; 15 bases align to TRBD2. The ends lost 1 base at V and 2 bases at J; junction bases unmatched: 9. The CDR3 sequence is 19 residues long. Germline lookup yields CDR1 LGHNA and CDR2 YSLEER. As DNA, the CDR3 is TGCGCCAGCAGCCAAGCTCCGGGACTAGCGGGGGGCCAGGCCTACGAGCAGTACTTC. This gives the protein CASSQAPGLAGGQAYEQYF.

This clone was detected only a few times. V gene TRBV10-3 combines with J gene TRBJ2-7; D unresolved. Trimming shortened V by 4 bases and J by 0 bases, and 4 bases separated the two germline ends. The CDR3 extends over 12 amino acids. Germline V gives CDR1 ENHRY, CDR2 SYGVKD. This chain's CDR3 is CAISGDSYEQYF. The CDR3 coding sequence is TGTGCCATCAGTGGGGACTCCTACGAGCAGTACTTC.

This chain uses TRBV7-2 with TRBJ1-2; TRBD1 agrees at 10 bases. The germline CDR1 and CDR2 sequences are SGHTA and FQGNSA. The trim removed 0 bases at V and 6 bases at J, leaving 1 base unmatched. This CDR3 is built from 14 residues. The CDR3 sequence: CASSLADRGHGYTF. The CDR3 nucleotides are TGTGCCAGCAGCTTAGCCGACAGGGGGCATGGCTACACCTTC.

The chain combines TRBV12-5 with TRBJ2-1; D uncertain. The CDR3 spans 14 residues. The germline V and J ends were trimmed by 1 base and 5 bases, with 9 bases remaining between them. Germline V CDR1 and CDR2: LGHNT, FRNRAP. Written as DNA, the CDR3 is TGTGCTAGTGGTTTGGCCCTGCAACACAATGAGCAGTTCTTC. Amino acid sequence: CASGLALQHNEQFF.

This clone has only one observation. The chain uses TRBV6-9 and TRBJ1-6, with 8 positions matching TRBD1. The CDR3 is 16 amino acids. V lost 0 bases and J lost 8; bases outside the gene matches: 6. Looked up from germline, CDR1 is MNHGY and CDR2 is SVAAGI. The CDR3 loop is CASSYSPTGVHSPLHF. The CDR3 DNA reads as TGTGCCAGCAGTTATTCCCCGACAGGGGTACATTCACCCCTCCACTTT.

The chain recombines TRBV4-3 with TRBJ1-4; 11 bases line up with TRBD1. This CDR3 comprises 15 residues. J lost 8 bases, V lost 0 bases, and 2 bases had no gene match. Germline values: CDR1 LGHNA, CDR2 YSLEER. CDR3 DNA sequence: TGCGCCAGCAGCCAAGACGGGACAGGGGGAGAAAAACTGTTTTTT. Residues: CASSQDGTGGEKLFF.

The chain joins TRBV4-3 to TRBJ1-2, with a tentative D call TRBD1 (5 bases). The germline V and J ends were trimmed by 3 bases and 4 bases, with 15 bases remaining between them. There are 15 residues in the CDR3. Germline V gene lookup returns CDR1 LGHNA and CDR2 YSLEER. The CDR3 spells CASSHLNWGPYGYTF. The DNA of the CDR3 is TGCGCCAGCAGCCACCTCAACTGGGGCCCCTATGGCTACACCTTC.

This clone was detected once. The V gene is TRBV4-3, the J gene TRBJ2-2; D is possibly TRBD1 (7 bases). Germline CDR1 LGHNA, CDR2 YSLEER. The CDR3 extends over 16 amino acids. Deletions cut 0 bases from V and 7 bases from J, with 15 bases between. CDR3 DNA sequence: TGCGCCAGCAGCCAAGAGGCAGGGGGGTGGGTCGGGGAGCTGTTTTTT. Protein sequence: CASSQEAGGWVGELFF.